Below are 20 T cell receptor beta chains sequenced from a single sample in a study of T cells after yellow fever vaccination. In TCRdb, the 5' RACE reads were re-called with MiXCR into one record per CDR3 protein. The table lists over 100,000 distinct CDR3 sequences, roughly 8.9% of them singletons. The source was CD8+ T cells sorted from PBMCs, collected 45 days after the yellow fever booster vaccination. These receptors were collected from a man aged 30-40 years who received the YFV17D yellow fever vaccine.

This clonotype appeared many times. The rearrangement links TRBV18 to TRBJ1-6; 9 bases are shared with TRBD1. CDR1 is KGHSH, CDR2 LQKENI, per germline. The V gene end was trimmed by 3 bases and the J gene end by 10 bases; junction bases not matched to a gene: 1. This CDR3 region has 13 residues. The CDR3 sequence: CASSPGQGSPLHF. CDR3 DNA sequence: TGTGCCAGCTCACCGGGACAGGGATCACCCCTCCACTTT.

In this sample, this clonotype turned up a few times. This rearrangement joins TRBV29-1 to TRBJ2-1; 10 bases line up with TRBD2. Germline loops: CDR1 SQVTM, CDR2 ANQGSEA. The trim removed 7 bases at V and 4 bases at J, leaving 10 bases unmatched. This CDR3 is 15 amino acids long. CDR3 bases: TGCAGCGGCAGTGCCTATAGCGGGGGGTACAATGAGCAGTTCTTC. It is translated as CSGSAYSGGYNEQFF.

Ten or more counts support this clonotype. The CDR3: CASSERAGETDTQYF. CDR3 nucleotide sequence: TGTGCCAGCAGTGAACGGGCAGGGGAGACAGATACGCAGTATTTT. The genes are TRBV25-1 and TRBJ2-3; D is perhaps TRBD1 (6 bases). The CDR3 extends over 15 amino acids. Trimming shortened V by 2 bases and J by 3 bases, and 12 bases separated the two germline ends. Per germline, CDR1 MGHDK and CDR2 SYGVNS. Full variable domain (remainder filled in from reference TRBV25-1 and TRBJ2-3): EADIYQTPRYLVIGTGKKITLECSQTMGHDKMYWYQQDPGMELHLIHYSYGVNSTEKGDLSSESTVSRIRTEHFPLTLESARPSHTSQYLCASSERAGETDTQYFGPGTRLTVL.

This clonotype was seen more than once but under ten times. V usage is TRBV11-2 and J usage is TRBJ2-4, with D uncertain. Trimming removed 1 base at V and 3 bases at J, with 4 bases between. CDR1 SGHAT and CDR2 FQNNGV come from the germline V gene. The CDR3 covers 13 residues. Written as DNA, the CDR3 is TGTGCCAGCAGCTTAGTTGGCAAAAACATTCAGTACTTC. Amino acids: CASSLVGKNIQYF.

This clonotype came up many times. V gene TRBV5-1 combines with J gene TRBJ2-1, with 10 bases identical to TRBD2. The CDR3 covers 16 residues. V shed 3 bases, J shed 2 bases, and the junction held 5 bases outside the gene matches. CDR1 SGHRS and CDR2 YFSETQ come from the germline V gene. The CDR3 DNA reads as TGCGCCAGCAGCTGGGAGCGGGAGGGCGCCTACAATGAGCAGTTCTTC. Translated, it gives CASSWEREGAYNEQFF.

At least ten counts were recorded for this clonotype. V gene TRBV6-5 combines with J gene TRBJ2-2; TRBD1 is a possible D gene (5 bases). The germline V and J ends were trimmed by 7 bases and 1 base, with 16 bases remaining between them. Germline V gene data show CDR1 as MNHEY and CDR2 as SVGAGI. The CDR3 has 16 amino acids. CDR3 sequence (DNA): TGTGCCAGCAATCCCACTGCAGGGTTGAACACCGGGGAGCTGTTTTTT. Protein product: CASNPTAGLNTGELFF.

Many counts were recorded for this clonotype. CDR3 sequence: CASSQVGGRYYNEQFF. DNA for the CDR3: TGCGCCAGCAGCCAAGTCGGCGGGAGGTACTACAATGAGCAGTTCTTC. This chain uses TRBV4-3 with TRBJ2-1; 8 bases line up with TRBD2. The CDR3 sequence is 16 residues long. The V gene's germline CDR1 is LGHNA and CDR2 YSLEER. The V and J ends lost 1 base and 3 bases, in that order; junction bases with no gene match: 5.

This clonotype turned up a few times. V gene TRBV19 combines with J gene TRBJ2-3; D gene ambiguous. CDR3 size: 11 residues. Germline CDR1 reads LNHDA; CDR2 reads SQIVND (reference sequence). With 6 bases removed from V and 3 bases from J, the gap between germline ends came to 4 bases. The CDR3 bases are TGTGCCAGTAGGGATACAGATACGCAGTATTTT. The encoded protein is CASRDTDTQYF.

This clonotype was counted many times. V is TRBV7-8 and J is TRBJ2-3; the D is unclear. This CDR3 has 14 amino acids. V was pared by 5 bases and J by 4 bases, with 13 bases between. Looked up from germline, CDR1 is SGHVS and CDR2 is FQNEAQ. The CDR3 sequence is CASSVRASPDTQYF. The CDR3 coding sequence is TGTGCCAGCAGCGTTAGAGCAAGTCCAGATACGCAGTATTTT.

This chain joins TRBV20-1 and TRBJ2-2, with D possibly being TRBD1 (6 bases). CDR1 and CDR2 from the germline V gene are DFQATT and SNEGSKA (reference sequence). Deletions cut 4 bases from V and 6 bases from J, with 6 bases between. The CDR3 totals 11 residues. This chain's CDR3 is CSANRAGELFF. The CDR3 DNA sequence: TGCAGTGCTAACAGGGCCGGGGAGCTGTTTTTT.

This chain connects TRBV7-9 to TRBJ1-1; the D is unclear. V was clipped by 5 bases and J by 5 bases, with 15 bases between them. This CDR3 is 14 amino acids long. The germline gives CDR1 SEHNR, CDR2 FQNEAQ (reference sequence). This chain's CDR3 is CASSRGYSATEAFF. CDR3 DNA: TGTGCCAGCAGCCGCGGCTACTCGGCTACTGAAGCTTTCTTT.

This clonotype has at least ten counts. The CDR3 bases are TGTGCCAGCAGCGTAGACCCTAGGTCTTCTGGGGCCAACGTCCTGACTTTC. Its protein is CASSVDPRSSGANVLTF. The gene calls are TRBV9 and TRBJ2-6; the D is unclear. The V end was cut by 0 bases, the J end by 1 base, with 11 bases between. CDR1 SGDLS and CDR2 YYNGEE come from the germline V gene. This CDR3 is built from 17 residues.

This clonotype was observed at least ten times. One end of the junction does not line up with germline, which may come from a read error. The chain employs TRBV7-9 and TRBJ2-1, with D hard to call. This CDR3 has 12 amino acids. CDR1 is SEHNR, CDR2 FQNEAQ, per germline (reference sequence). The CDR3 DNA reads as TGCGCCAGCAGCTTGGGAAGGAATGAGCAGTTCTTC. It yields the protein CASSLGRNEQFF.

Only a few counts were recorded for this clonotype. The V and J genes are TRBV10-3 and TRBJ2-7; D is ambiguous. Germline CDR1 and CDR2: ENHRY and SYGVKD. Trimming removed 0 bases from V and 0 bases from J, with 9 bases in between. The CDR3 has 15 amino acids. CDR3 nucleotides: TGTGCCATCAGTGAGTCAGGCCCGAGCTCCTACGAGCAGTACTTC. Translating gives CAISESGPSSYEQYF.

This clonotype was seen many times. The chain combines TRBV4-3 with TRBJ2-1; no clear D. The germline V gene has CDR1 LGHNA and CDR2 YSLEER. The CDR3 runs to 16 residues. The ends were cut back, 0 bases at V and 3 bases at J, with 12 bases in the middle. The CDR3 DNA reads TGCGCCAGCAGCCAAGATCACCACAGTTACTACAATGAGCAGTTCTTC. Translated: CASSQDHHSYYNEQFF.

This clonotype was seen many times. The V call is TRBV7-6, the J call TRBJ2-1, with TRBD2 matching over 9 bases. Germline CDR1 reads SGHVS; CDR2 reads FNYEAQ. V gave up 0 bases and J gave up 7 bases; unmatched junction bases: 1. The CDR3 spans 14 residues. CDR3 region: CASSLASGRNEQFF. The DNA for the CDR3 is TGTGCCAGCAGCTTAGCTAGCGGGAGAAATGAGCAGTTCTTC.

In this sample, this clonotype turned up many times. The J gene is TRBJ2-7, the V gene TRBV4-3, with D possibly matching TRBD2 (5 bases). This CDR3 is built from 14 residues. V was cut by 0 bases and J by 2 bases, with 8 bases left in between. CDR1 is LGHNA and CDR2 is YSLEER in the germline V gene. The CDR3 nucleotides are TGCGCCAGCAGCCAAGATATCGGGACCTACGAGCAGTACTTC. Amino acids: CASSQDIGTYEQYF.

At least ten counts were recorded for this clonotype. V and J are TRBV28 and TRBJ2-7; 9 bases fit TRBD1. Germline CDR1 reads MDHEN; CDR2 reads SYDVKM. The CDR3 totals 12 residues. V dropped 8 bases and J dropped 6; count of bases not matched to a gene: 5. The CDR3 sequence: CASWGQGSEQYF. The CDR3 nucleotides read TGTGCCAGCTGGGGACAGGGATCCGAGCAGTACTTC.

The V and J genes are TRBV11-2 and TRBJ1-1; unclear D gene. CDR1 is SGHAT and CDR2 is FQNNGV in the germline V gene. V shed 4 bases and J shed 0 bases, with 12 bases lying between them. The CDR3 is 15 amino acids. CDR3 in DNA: TGTGCCAGCAGCTCCCCACAAGCCATGAACACTGAAGCTTTCTTT. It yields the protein CASSSPQAMNTEAFF.

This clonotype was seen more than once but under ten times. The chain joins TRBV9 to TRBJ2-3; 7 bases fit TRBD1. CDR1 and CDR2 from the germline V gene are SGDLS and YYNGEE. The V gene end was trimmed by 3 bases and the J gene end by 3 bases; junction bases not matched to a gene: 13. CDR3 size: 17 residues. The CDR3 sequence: CASSGAFTGTATDTQYF. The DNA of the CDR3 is TGTGCCAGCAGCGGCGCGTTTACCGGGACAGCTACAGATACGCAGTATTTT.